This T cell receptor (beta chain) was sequenced in a study of T cells in Graves' hyperthyroidism and ophthalmopathy. Study summary: Peripheral blood sampling occurred at initial diagnosis, before any treatment.

The CDR3 regions of TCR beta were amplified from RNA transcripts. In the first-round RT-PCR of the TCR CDR3, the HTBI primer set was used. MiXCR, run by TCRdb on the multiplex PCR reads, gives a single entry per CDR3 protein. Of under 600,000 distinct CDR3 sequences in the sample, approximately 15% were seen once. The CDR3 covers 17 residues. Germline loops: CDR1 LNHDA, CDR2 SQIVND (reference sequence). V shed 5 bases, J shed 8 bases, and the junction held 13 bases outside the gene matches. This clonotype appeared a few times. This sequence originates from a woman between 40 and 50 years old with Graves' ophthalmopathy. Input material: blood. This sequence joins TRBV19 and TRBJ2-1; 12 bases are a match to TRBD2. The CDR3 DNA reads TGTGCCAGTAGTTCATACCTGACTAGCGGGAGAGGCGATGAGCAGTTCTTC. Translated: CASSSYLTSGRGDEQFF. The whole variable domain, filled in from reference TRBV19 and TRBJ2-1, reads DGGITQSPKYLFRKEGQNVTLSCEQNLNHDAMYWYRQDPGQGLRLIYYSQIVNDFQKGDIAEGYSVSREKKESFPLTVTSAQKNPTAFYLCASSSYLTSGRGDEQFFGPGTRLTVL.